Listed below are T cell receptor beta chains from one sample, sequenced in a study of STAT5B mutations in CD4+ large granular lymphocyte leukemia. The assay was immunoSEQ multiplex PCR, and TCRdb's table has in-frame clones only and misses some. Seen here are around 21,000 clones, less than 80% observed once, and the top ten hold 4% to 5%. The sample consisted of CD4+ T cells from blood buffy coats. Source of these receptors: a human donor in good health. CDR3s include the opening cysteine and the closing phenylalanine or tryptophan. The D gene is left open where the match is weak. Expanded clones get a size class; other rows say once, few or many, or leave the size out.

V	size	D	J	CDR3	DNA
TRBV29-1	few	.	TRBJ1-1	CSVFGTEAFF	TGCAGCGTTTTCGGCACTGAAGCTTTCTTT
TRBV7-6	.	TRBD2	TRBJ2-3	CASAREGDNTDTQYF	TGTGCCAGCGCGCGGGAGGGGGATAACACAGATACGCAGTATTTT
TRBV11-2	.	TRBD1	TRBJ2-7	CASRPTLGTAYEQYF	TGTGCCAGCAGACCGACCTTAGGGACAGCCTACGAGCAGTACTTC
TRBV5-6	.	.	TRBJ2-3	CASSRVGTDTQYF	TGTGCCAGCAGCCGGGTTGGGACAGATACGCAGTATTTT
TRBV5-1	.	TRBD2	TRBJ2-7	CASSAWGGSYEQYF	TGCGCCAGCAGCGCCTGGGGGGGGTCCTACGAGCAGTACTTC
TRBV7-8	.	.	TRBJ2-7	CASSLDLLEREYF	TGTGCCAGCAGCTTGGACCTCCTGGAACGCGAGTACTTC
TRBV19	.	.	TRBJ2-4	CASRLQGSSKNIQYF	TGTGCCAGTAGATTACAGGGATCATCCAAAAACATTCAGTACTTC
TRBV5-6	.	TRBD1	TRBJ2-5	CASAMRTGIRGEQYF	TGTGCCAGCGCTATGAGGACAGGGATTAGGGGGGAGCAGTACTTC
TRBV5-1	few	TRBD2	TRBJ2-5	CASSWGPPTSGYQETQYF	TGCGCCAGCAGCTGGGGGCCCCCGACTAGCGGGTACCAAGAGACCCAGTACTTC
TRBV28	.	TRBD1	TRBJ2-7	CASSLSGQARYEQYF	TGTGCCAGCAGTTTATCGGGACAGGCAAGATACGAGCAGTACTTC
TRBV28	.	.	TRBJ1-5	CASRVSGSQPQHF	TGTGCCAGCAGGGTCTCAGGAAGTCAGCCCCAGCATTTT
TRBV11-3	.	.	TRBJ2-1	CASSLISGNEQFF	TGTGCCAGCAGCTTAATCAGCGGGAATGAGCAGTTCTTC
TRBV29-1	.	TRBD2	TRBJ2-5	CSAGKLAGGPRTQYF	TGCAGCGCCGGGAAGCTAGCGGGAGGGCCCCGGACCCAGTACTTC
TRBV6-5	.	TRBD1	TRBJ1-1	CASSYLRGQEAFF	TGTGCCAGCAGTTACTTAAGGGGGCAGGAAGCTTTCTTT
TRBV2	.	.	TRBJ1-2	CASSVGRINYGYTF	TGTGCCAGCAGCGTCGGACGGATTAACTATGGCTACACCTTC
TRBV19	once	.	TRBJ1-2	CASRITGPANYGYTF	TGTGCCAGTAGAATAACAGGCCCAGCTAACTATGGCTACACCTTC
TRBV5-6	.	.	TRBJ2-2	CASSRPGELFF	TGTGCCAGCAGCAGGCCAGGGGAGCTGTTTTTT
TRBV7-2	.	TRBD1	TRBJ1-1	CASSSTGAGNTEAFF	TGTGCCAGCAGCTCGACAGGGGCGGGGAACACTGAAGCTTTCTTT
TRBV10-3	.	.	TRBJ2-5	CAISAQETQYF	TGTGCCATCAGTGCCCAAGAGACCCAGTACTTC
TRBV11-2	.	.	TRBJ1-1	CASSSIGKNTEAFF	TGTGCCAGCAGCTCCATAGGGAAGAACACTGAAGCTTTCTTT
TRBV15	.	.	TRBJ1-4	CATSRGDGNEKLFF	TGTGCCACCAGCAGAGGCGACGGAAATGAAAAACTGTTTTTT
TRBV11-2	.	TRBD2	TRBJ2-1	CASSLDGGDNEQFF	TGTGCCAGCAGCTTAGACGGGGGGGACAATGAGCAGTTCTTC
TRBV25-1	few	.	TRBJ1-2	CASSLWEAAGYTF	TGTGCCAGCAGTCTTTGGGAGGCGGCGGGCTACACCTTC
TRBV28	.	.	TRBJ2-1	CASSDRDPPYNEQFF	TGTGCCAGCAGCGACCGGGACCCCCCCTACAATGAGCAGTTCTTC
TRBV11-2	.	.	TRBJ1-2	CASSSAGTRTYGYTF	TGTGCCAGCAGCTCCGCCGGGACCCGAACCTATGGCTACACCTTC
TRBV29-1	once	.	TRBJ2-1	CSVYADNEQFF	TGCAGCGTTTACGCCGACAATGAGCAGTTCTTC
TRBV13	few	.	TRBJ1-1	CASSYTSGGTEAFF	TGTGCCAGCAGCTATACAAGTGGGGGAACTGAAGCTTTCTTT
TRBV5-1	.	.	TRBJ2-5	CASRTGQETQYF	TGCGCCAGCAGGACAGGACAAGAGACCCAGTACTTC